This passage covers 3 T cell receptor beta chains from one sample sequenced in a study of shared clonotypes between healthy human individuals. Generated by immunoSEQ multiplex PCR, the TCRdb table keeps only in-frame clones and is missing some. The repertoire has just over 95,000 clones, roughly two thirds of them found once; the top ten carry more than 40%. Sequencing was performed on memory CD8+ T cells sorted from blood. Indicated subset: CD45RO+ cells pooled with CCR7-negative TemRA cells. Source of these receptors: a man aged 30 to 39 in good health.

Only a few counts were recorded for this clone. The gene calls are TRBV27 and TRBJ2-6; D is unresolved. Trimming took off 7 bases at V and 0 bases at J, with 10 bases between the two ends. CDR3 length: 15 amino acids. Per germline, CDR1 MNHEY and CDR2 SMNVEV (reference sequence). In DNA, the CDR3 is TGTGCCAGCATGTTGGGCCACTCTGGGGCCAACGTCCTGACTTTC. Amino acid sequence: CASMLGHSGANVLTF.

This clone was counted once. This sequence joins TRBV16 and TRBJ2-1, with D unresolved. The V end lost 6 bases, the J end lost 9 bases, and 12 bases lay between the germline ends. The CDR3 totals 12 residues. Looked up from germline, CDR1 is KGHSY and CDR2 is FQNENV. The CDR3 protein is CASSGWSGEQFF. For the CDR3, the DNA is TGTGCCAGCAGTGGATGGTCGGGTGAGCAGTTCTTC. The full variable domain, with the rest looked up from reference TRBV16 and TRBJ2-1, is GEEVAQTPKHLVRGEGQKAKLYCAPIKGHSYVFWYQQVLKNEFKFLISFQNENVFDETGMPKERFSAKCLPNSPCSLEIQATKLEDSAVYFCASSGWSGEQFFGPGTRLTVL.

The chain joins TRBV19 to TRBJ1-5, with 9 nucleotides matching TRBD1. The CDR3 sequence is 15 residues long. Germline assignment: CDR1 LNHDA and CDR2 SQIVND (reference sequence). J was trimmed by 2 bases and V by 7 bases; bases with no gene match: 6. In nucleotides, the CDR3 is TGTGCCAGTACCCGGACAGGGGCTCGCAATCAGCCCCAGCATTTT. As protein: CASTRTGARNQPQHF.